This TCR beta chain appears in the sequencing data of a study of T cells in localized non-small cell lung cancer. Using immunoSEQ multiplex PCR, the repertoire was profiled, and TCRdb retains in-frame clones only, with some absent. The sample has 23,000 or so clones; about 91% are singletons. CDR1 is SNHLY, CDR2 FYNNEI, per germline. The CDR3 sequence is 14 residues long. With V trimmed by 1 base and J by 4 bases, 2 bases remained unmatched. The rearrangement links TRBV2 to TRBJ2-5; 8 bases fit TRBD2. The receptor was derived from a woman between 35 and 75 years old with stage III lung adenocarcinoma. Sequencing used peripheral blood mononuclear cells, obtained before any cancer treatment. CDR3 in amino acids: CASSEGLAGETQYF. Here the CDR3 DNA reads TGTGCCAGCAGTGAAGGGCTAGCGGGAGAGACCCAGTACTTC. The whole variable domain, filled in from reference TRBV2 and TRBJ2-5, reads EPEVTQTPSHQVTQMGQEVILRCVPISNHLYFYWYRQILGQKVEFLVSFYNNEISEKSEIFDDQFSVERPDGSNFTLKIRSTKLEDSAMYFCASSEGLAGETQYFGPGTRLLVL.